This TCR beta chain was sequenced during a study of monozygotic twins with inflammatory bowel disease. With regard to this clonotype: Its antigen remains unknown.

From the 5' RACE reads, TCRdb lists one entry per CDR3 protein and no DNA. The ten top clones account for more than 2%, within a sample of around 450,000 distinct CDR3 sequences. Study-wide points: Support was absent for any single strong signal or clonotype linked to IBD.

Germline V gene data show CDR1 as SNHLY and CDR2 as FYNNEI. CDR3 length: 11 residues. The chain has TRBV2 and TRBJ1-2; TCRdb gives TRBD1 as the D gene, but with no DNA this cannot be confirmed. The sequence came from a human donor with ulcerative colitis or Crohn's disease, or a healthy co-twin of an affected twin (not recorded which). The sequencing sample was made of blood. The CDR3 protein is CAGGTGLGYTF.